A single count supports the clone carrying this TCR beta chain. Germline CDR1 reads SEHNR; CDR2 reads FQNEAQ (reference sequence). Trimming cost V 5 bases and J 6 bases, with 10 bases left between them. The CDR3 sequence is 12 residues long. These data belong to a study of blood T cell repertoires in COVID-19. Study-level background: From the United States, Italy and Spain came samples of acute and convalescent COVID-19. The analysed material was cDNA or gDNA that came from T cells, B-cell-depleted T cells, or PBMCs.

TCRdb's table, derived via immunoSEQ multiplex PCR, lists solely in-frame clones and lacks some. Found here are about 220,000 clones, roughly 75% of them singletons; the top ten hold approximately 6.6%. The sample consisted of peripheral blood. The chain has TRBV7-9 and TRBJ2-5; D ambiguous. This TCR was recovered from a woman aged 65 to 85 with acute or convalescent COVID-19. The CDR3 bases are TGTGCCAGCAGCCCTCTGTATCAGACCCAGTACTTC. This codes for CASSPLYQTQYF.